This T cell receptor beta chain stems from a study of blood T cell repertoires in COVID-19. Study summary: COVID-19 samples collected from the United States, Italy and Spain covered acute and convalescent phases.

The CDR3 has 15 residues. J was trimmed by 5 bases and V by 3 bases; bases with no gene match: 4. Germline CDR1 is LGHNT and CDR2 is FRNRAP. Sequencing was performed with immunoSEQ multiplex PCR; in TCRdb, only in-frame clones are kept and a portion is missing. The sample gives about 250,000 clones, around three quarters of which show up once; around 3.4% is in the top ten. The clonotype comes from a woman aged 80 or over with acute or convalescent COVID-19. J is TRBJ2-1 and V is TRBV12-5, with 10 bases fitting TRBD2. The sample taken for sequencing was peripheral blood. CDR3 nucleotide sequence: TGTGCTAGTGGTTTAGCCCTAGCGGGGGACAATGAGCAGTTCTTC. Its translation is CASGLALAGDNEQFF. Full variable domain (rest looked up from reference TRBV12-5 and TRBJ2-1): DARVTQTPRHKVTEMGQEVTMRCQPILGHNTVFWYRQTMMQGLELLAYFRNRAPLDDSGMPKDRFSAEMPDATLATLKIQPSEPRDSAVYFCASGLALAGDNEQFFGPGTRLTVL.